The 18 T cell receptor beta chains given below trace back to one sample, sequenced in a study of cytomegalovirus exposure and HLA in healthy donors. Use of 60 Vbeta and 13 Jbeta primers characterized the PCR. Sequencing used immunoSEQ multiplex PCR; TCRdb keeps in-frame clones, though not all of them. The sample consists of about 120,000 clones, more than 65% of them appearing once. Source material: PBMCs. The receptors originated from a man aged 35 to 55 in good health and CMV-seropositive.

The chain uses TRBV5-1 and TRBJ2-3, with 11 bases lining up with TRBD2. The CDR3 sequence is 15 residues long. Per germline, CDR1 SGHRS and CDR2 YFSETQ. The trim removed 2 bases at V and 4 bases at J, leaving 3 bases unmatched. The CDR3 DNA is TGCGCCAGCAGCTTTAGCGGGGGGGGAGCAGATACGCAGTATTTT. Residues: CASSFSGGGADTQYF.

This sequence joins TRBV5-1 and TRBJ1-2; 11 bases map to TRBD1. The CDR3 has 16 amino acids. The ends lost 2 bases at V and 4 bases at J; junction bases unmatched: 7. Germline CDR1 reads SGHRS; CDR2 reads YFSETQ. CDR3 bases: TGCGCCAGCAGCTTTGGACAGGGGGCTTCCCCCTATGGCTACACCTTC. It translates to CASSFGQGASPYGYTF.

This sequence joins TRBV5-1 and TRBJ2-1; D perhaps matches TRBD1 (7 bases). The CDR3 consists of 15 residues. Trimming cost V 0 bases and J 10 bases, with 17 bases left between them. In germline, CDR1 is SGHRS, CDR2 YFSETQ. The CDR3 DNA reads as TGCGCCAGCAGCTTGGGGGACAACAGGGGAGGCGAGCAGTTCTTC. Translation: CASSLGDNRGGEQFF.

The CDR3 DNA sequence: TGTGCCAGCAGCTCTTCCTGGGACAGGCGCTACAATGAGCAGTTCTTC. Amino acid sequence: CASSSSWDRRYNEQFF. J is TRBJ2-1 and V is TRBV7-9; 8 bases are shared with TRBD1. Germline-derived CDR1 and CDR2 are SEHNR and FQNEAQ (reference sequence). The CDR3 has 16 amino acids. Trimming cost V 4 bases and J 3 bases; bases outside gene matches: 8.

The V gene is TRBV7-9, the J gene TRBJ2-3; D remains ambiguous. With 5 bases removed from V and 2 bases from J, the gap between germline ends came to 14 bases. There are 15 residues in the CDR3. Germline values: CDR1 SEHNR, CDR2 FQNEAQ (reference sequence). The CDR3 region is CASSEVRIITDTQYF. The CDR3 bases are TGTGCCAGCAGCGAGGTTCGGATCATCACAGATACGCAGTATTTT.

The chain uses TRBV19 and TRBJ2-3; 9 nucleotides match TRBD1. This CDR3 comprises 15 residues. J gave up 2 bases and V 4 bases, and 4 bases lay outside the gene matches. In germline, CDR1 is LNHDA, CDR2 SQIVND (reference sequence). In nucleotides, the CDR3 is TGTGCCAGTAGTACACAGGGGGCCCCCACAGATACGCAGTATTTT. Its translation is CASSTQGAPTDTQYF. Filled out from reference TRBV19 and TRBJ2-3, the complete variable domain reads DGGITQSPKYLFRKEGQNVTLSCEQNLNHDAMYWYRQDPGQGLRLIYYSQIVNDFQKGDIAEGYSVSREKKESFPLTVTSAQKNPTAFYLCASSTQGAPTDTQYFGPGTRLTVL.

The gene calls are TRBV7-9 and TRBJ1-1; D is perhaps TRBD1 (6 bases). The CDR3 is 14 residues long. Germline values: CDR1 SEHNR, CDR2 FQNEAQ (reference sequence). V was trimmed by 5 bases and J by 6 bases, leaving 16 bases between them. The CDR3 here is CASSPQGSWSEAFF. Here the CDR3 DNA reads TGTGCCAGCAGCCCACAGGGTTCCTGGTCTGAAGCTTTCTTT.

The chain recombines TRBV7-9 with TRBJ2-4, with D uncertain. Germline V lookup: CDR1 SEHNR, CDR2 FQNEAQ (reference sequence). The V and J ends lost 5 bases and 5 bases respectively, with 10 bases between them. CDR3 size: 13 residues. CDR3 bases: TGTGCCAGCAGCCCCCGAGGTCAAAACATTCAGTACTTC. Translating gives CASSPRGQNIQYF.

V usage is TRBV28 and J usage is TRBJ2-5, with D perhaps TRBD2 (6 bases). The DNA end lines up better with TRBJ2-7; the J call may be wrong. This CDR3 is built from 16 residues. CDR1 is MDHEN, CDR2 SYDVKM, per germline. The CDR3, as DNA: TGTGCCAGCAGTCCCATGGAGGAGCGGGTCTCCTACGAGCAGTACTTC. Amino acids: CASSPMEERVSYEQYF.

This clone occurred once. The chain joins TRBV5-8 to TRBJ1-5, with D unresolved. The V gene's germline CDR1 is SGHTS and CDR2 YDEGEE. V was trimmed by 4 bases and J by 6 bases, leaving 11 bases between them. The CDR3 is made up of 13 amino acids. CDR3 loop: CASSPTGFQPQHF. The CDR3, as DNA: TGTGCCAGCAGCCCGACGGGGTTTCAGCCCCAGCATTTT.

The chain links TRBV7-2 to TRBJ1-1; 8 bases match TRBD1. The CDR3 has 13 amino acids. Trimming cost V 5 bases and J 4 bases; bases outside gene matches: 3. Germline assignment: CDR1 SGHTA and CDR2 FQGNSA. Here the CDR3 reads CASSLQGGTEAFF. The CDR3 DNA is TGTGCCAGCAGCCTACAGGGGGGCACTGAAGCTTTCTTT.

This clone was observed once. The chain recombines TRBV19 with TRBJ1-5; 7 bases fit TRBD1. The CDR3 is 14 amino acids. Germline values: CDR1 LNHDA, CDR2 SQIVND (reference sequence). Unmatched junction bases numbered 4, after V lost 3 bases and J lost 5 bases. In DNA, the CDR3 is TGTGCCAGTAGTATGGGCCAGGGGGATCAGCCCCAGCATTTT. It yields the protein CASSMGQGDQPQHF.

The V call is TRBV4-1, the J call TRBJ1-2; TRBD1 might be the D (5 bases). The CDR3 sequence is 18 residues long. The V end lost 2 bases, the J end lost 0 bases, and 19 bases lay between the germline ends. CDR1 MGHRA and CDR2 YSYEKL come from the germline V gene. CDR3 nucleotides: TGCGCCAGCAGCCAACACCCTCAACAGGTTTCGACTAACTATGGCTACACCTTC. This codes for CASSQHPQQVSTNYGYTF.

The rearrangement links TRBV2 to TRBJ1-6; 7 bases map to TRBD1. V dropped 6 bases and J dropped 4; count of bases not matched to a gene: 0. The CDR3 is 13 residues long. The germline CDR1 and CDR2 sequences are SNHLY and FYNNEI. The CDR3 sequence: CASRDRYNSPLHF. The CDR3 DNA sequence: TGTGCCAGCAGGGACAGGTATAATTCACCCCTCCACTTT.

V is TRBV4-3 and J is TRBJ2-7, with D tentatively TRBD2 (5 bases). This CDR3 has 14 residues. Germline CDR1 reads LGHNA; CDR2 reads YSLEER. V lost 0 bases and J lost 5, with 11 bases in between. The CDR3 loop reads CASSQDLFGDEQYF. Here the CDR3 DNA reads TGCGCCAGCAGCCAAGATCTTTTCGGGGACGAGCAGTACTTC.

The genes are TRBV7-3 and TRBJ2-1, with 12 positions matching TRBD2. CDR1 and CDR2 from the germline V gene are SGHTA and FQGTGA. The junction had 7 bases not matched to a gene; V was cut back by 5 bases and J by 8 bases. The CDR3 extends over 15 amino acids. For the CDR3, the DNA is TGTGCCAGCAGCAAAGCTAGCGGGGGGGTCGATGAGCAGTTCTTC. This codes for CASSKASGGVDEQFF.

The chain has TRBV5-1 and TRBJ2-7; 8 positions match TRBD1. From germline, CDR1 is SGHRS and CDR2 YFSETQ. This CDR3 has 15 amino acids. The trim removed 4 bases at V and 7 bases at J, leaving 13 bases unmatched. CDR3 nucleotide sequence: TGCGCCAGCAGCGCCGCGGACAGGGCAAGGGGTGAGCAGTACTTC. Its translation is CASSAADRARGEQYF.

On this clone itself: Other DNA sequences within the sample encode an identical CDR3. The chain uses TRBV19 and TRBJ1-5; D possibly corresponds to TRBD1 (5 bases). V was pared by 11 bases and J by 9 bases, with 14 bases between. The V gene's germline CDR1 is LNHDA and CDR2 SQIVND (reference sequence). This CDR3 region has 11 residues. Here the CDR3 DNA reads TGTGCCGGAGGGGTGTCATGGCCCCAGCATTTT. Residues: CAGGVSWPQHF.